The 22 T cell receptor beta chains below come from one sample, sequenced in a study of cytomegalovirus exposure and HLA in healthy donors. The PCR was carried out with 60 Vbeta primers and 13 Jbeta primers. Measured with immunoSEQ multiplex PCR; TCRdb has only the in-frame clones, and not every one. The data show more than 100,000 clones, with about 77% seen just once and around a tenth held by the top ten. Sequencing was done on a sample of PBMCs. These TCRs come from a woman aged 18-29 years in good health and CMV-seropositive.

The CDR3 nucleotides are TGCGCCAGCAGCTTGGAACCAGCCTACGAGCAGTACTTC. As protein: CASSLEPAYEQYF. The chain carries TRBV5-1 and TRBJ2-7; D is unresolved. This CDR3 has 13 amino acids. The V and J ends lost 0 bases and 2 bases respectively, with 6 bases between them. The germline V gene has CDR1 SGHRS and CDR2 YFSETQ.

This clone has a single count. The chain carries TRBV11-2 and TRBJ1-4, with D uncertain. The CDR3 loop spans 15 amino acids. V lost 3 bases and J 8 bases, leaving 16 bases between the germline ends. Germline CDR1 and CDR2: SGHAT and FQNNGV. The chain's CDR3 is CASSFHGRLMEKLFF. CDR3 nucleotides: TGTGCCAGCAGCTTCCACGGCAGGCTGATGGAAAAACTGTTTTTT.

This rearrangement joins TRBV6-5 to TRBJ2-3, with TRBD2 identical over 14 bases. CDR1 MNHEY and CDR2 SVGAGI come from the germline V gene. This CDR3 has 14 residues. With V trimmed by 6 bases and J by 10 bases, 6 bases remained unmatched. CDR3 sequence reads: CASSPGTSGSAQYF. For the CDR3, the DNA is TGTGCCAGCAGCCCCGGGACTAGCGGGAGTGCGCAGTATTTT.

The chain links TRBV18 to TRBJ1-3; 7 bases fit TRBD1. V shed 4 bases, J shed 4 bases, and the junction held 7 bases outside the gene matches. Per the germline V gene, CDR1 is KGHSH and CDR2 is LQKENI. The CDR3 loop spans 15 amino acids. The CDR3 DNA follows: TGTGCCAGCTCACAAGACAGGGCAAAGGGAAACACCATATATTTT. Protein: CASSQDRAKGNTIYF.

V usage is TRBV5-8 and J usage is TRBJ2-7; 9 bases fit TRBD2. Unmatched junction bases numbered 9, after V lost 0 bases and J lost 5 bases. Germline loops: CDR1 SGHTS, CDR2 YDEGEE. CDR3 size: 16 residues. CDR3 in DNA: TGTGCCAGCAGCTTGGGGTCGGCGGGAGGGCTCCACGAGCAGTACTTC. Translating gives CASSLGSAGGLHEQYF. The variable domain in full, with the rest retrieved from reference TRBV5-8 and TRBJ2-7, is EAGVTQSPTHLIKTRGQQATLRCSPISGHTSVYWYQQALGLGLQFLLWYDEGEERNRGNFPPRFSGRQFPNYSSELNVNALELEDSALYLCASSLGSAGGLHEQYFGPGTRLTVT.

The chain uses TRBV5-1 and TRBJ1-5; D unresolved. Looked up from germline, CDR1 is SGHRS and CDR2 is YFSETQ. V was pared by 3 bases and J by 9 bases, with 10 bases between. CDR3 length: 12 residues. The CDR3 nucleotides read TGCGCCAGCAGCTCAGGCCCCTGGCCCCAGCATTTT. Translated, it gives CASSSGPWPQHF.

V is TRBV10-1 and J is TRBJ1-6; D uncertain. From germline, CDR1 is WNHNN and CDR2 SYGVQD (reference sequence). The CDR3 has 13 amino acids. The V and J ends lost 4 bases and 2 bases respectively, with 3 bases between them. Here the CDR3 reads CASSAAYNSPLHF. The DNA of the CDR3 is TGCGCCAGCAGTGCCGCCTATAATTCACCCCTCCACTTT.

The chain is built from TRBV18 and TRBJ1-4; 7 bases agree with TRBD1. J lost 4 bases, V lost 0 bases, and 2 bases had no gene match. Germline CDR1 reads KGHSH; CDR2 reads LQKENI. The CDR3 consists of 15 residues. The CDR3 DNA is TGTGCCAGCTCACCACCGGGGACAGTTAATGAAAAACTGTTTTTT. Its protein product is CASSPPGTVNEKLFF.

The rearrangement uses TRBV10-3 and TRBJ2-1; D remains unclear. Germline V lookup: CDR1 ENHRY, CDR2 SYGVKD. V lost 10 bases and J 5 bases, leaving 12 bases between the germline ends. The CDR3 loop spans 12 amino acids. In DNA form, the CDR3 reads TGTGCCAGCAAACAGAATAACAATGAGCAGTTCTTC. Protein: CASKQNNNEQFF.

CDR3 in amino acids: CASSEFQFDQPQHF. In DNA, the CDR3 is TGTGCCAGCAGCGAATTCCAGTTCGATCAGCCCCAGCATTTT. The chain links TRBV9 to TRBJ1-5; the D is unclear. This CDR3 has 14 amino acids. Trimming removed 3 bases from V and 5 bases from J, with 12 bases in between. The V gene's germline CDR1 is SGDLS and CDR2 YYNGEE.

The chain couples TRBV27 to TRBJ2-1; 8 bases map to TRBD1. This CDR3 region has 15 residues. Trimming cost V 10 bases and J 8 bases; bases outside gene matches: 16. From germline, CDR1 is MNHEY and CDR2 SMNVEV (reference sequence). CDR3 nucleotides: TGTGCCACCACAGGGGGGCAGGGTGGGTTCGATGAGCAGTTCTTC. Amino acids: CATTGGQGGFDEQFF.

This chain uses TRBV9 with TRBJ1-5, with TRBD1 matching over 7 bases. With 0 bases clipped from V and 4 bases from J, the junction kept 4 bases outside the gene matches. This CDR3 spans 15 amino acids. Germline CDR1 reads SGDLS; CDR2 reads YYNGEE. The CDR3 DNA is TGTGCCAGCAGCGTAGACGGGACAGTAAATCAGCCCCAGCATTTT. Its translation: CASSVDGTVNQPQHF.

For the CDR3, the DNA is TGTGCCAGCGGAACCTTAGGGGGCTACGAGCAGTACTTC. This encodes CASGTLGGYEQYF. The J gene is TRBJ2-7, the V gene TRBV6-5; tentatively, D is TRBD1 (6 bases). Trimming pared 8 bases from V and 3 bases from J, leaving 14 bases between. The germline V gene has CDR1 MNHEY and CDR2 SVGAGI. The CDR3 loop spans 13 amino acids.

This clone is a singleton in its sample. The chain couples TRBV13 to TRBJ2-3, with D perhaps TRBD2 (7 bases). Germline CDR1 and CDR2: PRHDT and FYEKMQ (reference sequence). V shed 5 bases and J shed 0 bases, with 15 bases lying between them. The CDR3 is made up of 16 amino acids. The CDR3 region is CASSIVGGLSTDTQYF. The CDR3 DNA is TGTGCCAGCAGCATCGTGGGGGGGCTAAGCACAGATACGCAGTATTTT.

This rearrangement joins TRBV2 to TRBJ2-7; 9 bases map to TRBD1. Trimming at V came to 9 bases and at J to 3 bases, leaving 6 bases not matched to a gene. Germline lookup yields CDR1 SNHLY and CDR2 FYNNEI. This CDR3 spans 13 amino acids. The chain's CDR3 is CASEDRGNYEQYF. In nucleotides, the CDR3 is TGTGCCAGTGAAGACAGGGGGAACTACGAGCAGTACTTC. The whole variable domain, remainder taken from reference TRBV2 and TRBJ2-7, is EPEVTQTPSHQVTQMGQEVILRCVPISNHLYFYWYRQILGQKVEFLVSFYNNEISEKSEIFDDQFSVERPDGSNFTLKIRSTKLEDSAMYFCASEDRGNYEQYFGPGTRLTVT.

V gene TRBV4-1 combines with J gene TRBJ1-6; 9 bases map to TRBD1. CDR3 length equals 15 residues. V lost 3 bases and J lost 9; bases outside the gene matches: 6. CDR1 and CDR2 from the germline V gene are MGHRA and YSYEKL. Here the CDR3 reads CASSQLTGGRSPLHF. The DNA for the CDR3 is TGCGCCAGCAGCCAGTTAACAGGGGGCCGTTCACCCCTCCACTTT.

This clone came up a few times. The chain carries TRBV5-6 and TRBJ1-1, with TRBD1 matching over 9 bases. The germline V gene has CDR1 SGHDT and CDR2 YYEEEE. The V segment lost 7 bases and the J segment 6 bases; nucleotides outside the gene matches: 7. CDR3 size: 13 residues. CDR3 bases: TGTGCCAGCGAGGGACAGGGTCCCCCTGAAGCTTTCTTT. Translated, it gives CASEGQGPPEAFF.

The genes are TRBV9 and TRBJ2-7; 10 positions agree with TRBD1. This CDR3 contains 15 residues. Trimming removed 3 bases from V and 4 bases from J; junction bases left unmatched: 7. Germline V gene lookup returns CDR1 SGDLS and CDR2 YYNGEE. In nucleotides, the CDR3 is TGTGCCAGCAGCGAGCGACAGGGGGCAACGTACGAGCAGTACTTC. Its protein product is CASSERQGATYEQYF.

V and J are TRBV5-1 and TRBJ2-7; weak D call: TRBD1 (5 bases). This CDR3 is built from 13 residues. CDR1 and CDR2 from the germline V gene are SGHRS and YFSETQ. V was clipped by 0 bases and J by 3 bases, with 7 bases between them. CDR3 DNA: TGCGCCAGCAGCTTGGGACAGAACTACGAGCAGTACTTC. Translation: CASSLGQNYEQYF. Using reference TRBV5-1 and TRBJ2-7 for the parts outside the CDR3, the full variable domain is KAGVTQTPRYLIKTRGQQVTLSCSPISGHRSVSWYQQTPGQGLQFLFEYFSETQRNKGNFPGRFSGRQFSNSRSEMNVSTLELGDSALYLCASSLGQNYEQYFGPGTRLTVT.

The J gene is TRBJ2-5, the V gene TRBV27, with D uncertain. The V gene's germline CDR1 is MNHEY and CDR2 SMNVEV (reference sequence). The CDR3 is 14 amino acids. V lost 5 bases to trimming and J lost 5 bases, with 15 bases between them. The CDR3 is CASSPYRYWETQYF. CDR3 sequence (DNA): TGTGCCAGCAGTCCCTACCGGTACTGGGAGACCCAGTACTTC.

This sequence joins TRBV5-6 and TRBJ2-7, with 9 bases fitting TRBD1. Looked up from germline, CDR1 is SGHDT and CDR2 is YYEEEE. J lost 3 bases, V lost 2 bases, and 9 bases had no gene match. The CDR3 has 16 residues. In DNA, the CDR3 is TGTGCCAGCAGCTTTGGACTCGGACAGGGGTTCTACGAGCAGTACTTC. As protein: CASSFGLGQGFYEQYF.

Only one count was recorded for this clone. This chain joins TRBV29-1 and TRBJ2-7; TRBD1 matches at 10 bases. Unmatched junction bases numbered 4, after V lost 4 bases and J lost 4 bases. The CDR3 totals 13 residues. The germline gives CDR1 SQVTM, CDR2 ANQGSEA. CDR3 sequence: CSVVDRGLYEQYF. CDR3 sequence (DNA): TGCAGCGTTGTAGACAGGGGGCTTTACGAGCAGTACTTC.